This TCR beta chain was identified during a study of blood T cell repertoires in COVID-19. Trimming left V 4 bases short and J 5 bases short, with 11 bases between. The CDR3 is 13 amino acids. Looked up from germline, CDR1 is MDHEN and CDR2 is SYDVKM. Sequencing was performed with immunoSEQ multiplex PCR; in TCRdb, only in-frame clones are kept and a portion is missing. The table lists approximately 140,000 clones, 88% of them singletons, with about 11% in the top ten. The chain uses TRBV28 and TRBJ1-2; D is perhaps TRBD1 (6 bases). Source material: peripheral blood. The receptor's source is a man in his forties or fifties with active or convalescent COVID-19. The chain's CDR3 is CASSSTGVYGYTF. The CDR3 DNA reads TGTGCCAGCAGTTCGACAGGAGTTTATGGCTACACCTTC.